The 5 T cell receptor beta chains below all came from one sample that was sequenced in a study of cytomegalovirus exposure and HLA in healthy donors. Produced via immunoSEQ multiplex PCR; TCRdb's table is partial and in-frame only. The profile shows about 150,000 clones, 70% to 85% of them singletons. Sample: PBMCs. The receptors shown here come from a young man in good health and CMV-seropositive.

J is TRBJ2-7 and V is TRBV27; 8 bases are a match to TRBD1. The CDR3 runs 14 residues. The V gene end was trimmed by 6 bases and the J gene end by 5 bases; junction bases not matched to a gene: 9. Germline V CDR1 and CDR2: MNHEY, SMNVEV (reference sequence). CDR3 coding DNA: TGTGCCAGCAGACGGGACAGGCTTAGGGACGAGCAGTACTTC. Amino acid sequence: CASRRDRLRDEQYF.

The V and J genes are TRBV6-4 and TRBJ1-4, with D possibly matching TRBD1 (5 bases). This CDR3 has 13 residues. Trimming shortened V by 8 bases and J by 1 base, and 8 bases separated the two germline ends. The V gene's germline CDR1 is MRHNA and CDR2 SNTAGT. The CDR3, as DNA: TGTGCCAGCCCAGGGAAAACTAATGAAAAACTGTTTTTT. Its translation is CASPGKTNEKLFF.

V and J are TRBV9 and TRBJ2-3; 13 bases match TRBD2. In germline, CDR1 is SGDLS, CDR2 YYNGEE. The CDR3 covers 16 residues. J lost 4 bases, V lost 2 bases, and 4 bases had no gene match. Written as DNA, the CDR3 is TGTGCCAGCAGCGTGCGGACTAGCGGGAGTTCAGATACGCAGTATTTT. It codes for CASSVRTSGSSDTQYF.

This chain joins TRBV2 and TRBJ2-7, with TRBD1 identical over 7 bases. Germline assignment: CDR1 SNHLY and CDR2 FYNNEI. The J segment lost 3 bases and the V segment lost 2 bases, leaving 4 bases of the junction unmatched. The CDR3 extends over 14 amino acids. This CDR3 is CASSERDSYYEQYF. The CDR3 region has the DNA TGTGCCAGCAGTGAACGGGACAGCTACTACGAGCAGTACTTC. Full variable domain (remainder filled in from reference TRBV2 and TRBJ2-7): EPEVTQTPSHQVTQMGQEVILRCVPISNHLYFYWYRQILGQKVEFLVSFYNNEISEKSEIFDDQFSVERPDGSNFTLKIRSTKLEDSAMYFCASSERDSYYEQYFGPGTRLTVT.

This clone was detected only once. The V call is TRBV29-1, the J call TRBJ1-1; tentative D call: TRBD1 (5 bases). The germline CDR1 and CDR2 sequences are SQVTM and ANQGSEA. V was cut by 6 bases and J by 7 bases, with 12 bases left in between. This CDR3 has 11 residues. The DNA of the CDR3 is TGCAGCGTCTCTAACAGGTTTGAAGCTTTCTTT. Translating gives CSVSNRFEAFF.